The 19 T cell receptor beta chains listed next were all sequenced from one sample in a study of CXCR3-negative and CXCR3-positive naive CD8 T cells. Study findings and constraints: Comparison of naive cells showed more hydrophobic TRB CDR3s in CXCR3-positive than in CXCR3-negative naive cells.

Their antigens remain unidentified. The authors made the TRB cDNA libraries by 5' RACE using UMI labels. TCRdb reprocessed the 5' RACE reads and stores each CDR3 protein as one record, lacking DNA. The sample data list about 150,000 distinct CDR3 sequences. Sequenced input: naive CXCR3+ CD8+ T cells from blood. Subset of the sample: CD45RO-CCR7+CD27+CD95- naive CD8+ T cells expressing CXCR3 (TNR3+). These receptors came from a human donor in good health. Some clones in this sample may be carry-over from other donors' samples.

The CDR3 loop is CASSGTGVYEQYF. J is TRBJ2-7 and V is TRBV2; the D gene TCRdb calls, TRBD1, cannot be checked with no DNA. The V gene's germline CDR1 is SNHLY and CDR2 FYNNEI. The CDR3 length is 13 residues.

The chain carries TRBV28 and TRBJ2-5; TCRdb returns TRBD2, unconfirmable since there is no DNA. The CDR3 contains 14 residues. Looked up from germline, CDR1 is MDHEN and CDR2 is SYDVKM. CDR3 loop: CASGGLADWETQYF.

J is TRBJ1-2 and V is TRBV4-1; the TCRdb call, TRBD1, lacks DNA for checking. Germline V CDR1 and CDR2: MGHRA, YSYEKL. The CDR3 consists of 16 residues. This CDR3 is CASSQEGLGVVYGYTF.

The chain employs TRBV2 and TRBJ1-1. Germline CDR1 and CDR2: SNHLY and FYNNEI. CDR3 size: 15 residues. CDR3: CASSEYKDLGTEAFF.

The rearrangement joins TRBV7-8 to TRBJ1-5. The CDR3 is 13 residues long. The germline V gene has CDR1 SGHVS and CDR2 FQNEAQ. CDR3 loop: CASSTHSNQPQHF.

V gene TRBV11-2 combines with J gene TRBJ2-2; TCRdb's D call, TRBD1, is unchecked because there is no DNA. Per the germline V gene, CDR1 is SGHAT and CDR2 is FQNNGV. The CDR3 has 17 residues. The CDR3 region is CASSLDPSTPGTGELFF.

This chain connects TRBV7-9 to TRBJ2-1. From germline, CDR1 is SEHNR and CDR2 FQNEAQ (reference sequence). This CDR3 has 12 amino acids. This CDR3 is CASSVVFNEQFF.

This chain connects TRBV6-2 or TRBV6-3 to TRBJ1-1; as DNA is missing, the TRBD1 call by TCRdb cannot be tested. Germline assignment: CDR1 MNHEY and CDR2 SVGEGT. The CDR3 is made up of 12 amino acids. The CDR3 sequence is CASRQGNTEAFF.

The CDR3 protein is CASSLPGDEQYF. The chain uses TRBV27 and TRBJ2-7; the TRBD1 assignment by TCRdb is unverifiable without DNA. The germline V gene encodes CDR1 MNHEY and CDR2 SMNVEV (reference sequence). The CDR3 is 12 residues long.

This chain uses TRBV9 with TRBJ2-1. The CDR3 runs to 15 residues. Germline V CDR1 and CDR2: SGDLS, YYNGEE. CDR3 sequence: CASSPFKTPINEQFF. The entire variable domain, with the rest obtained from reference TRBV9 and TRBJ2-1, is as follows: DSGVTQTPKHLITATGQRVTLRCSPRSGDLSVYWYQQSLDQGLQFLIQYYNGEERAKGNILERFSAQQFPDLHSELNLSSLELGDSALYFCASSPFKTPINEQFFGPGTRLTVL.

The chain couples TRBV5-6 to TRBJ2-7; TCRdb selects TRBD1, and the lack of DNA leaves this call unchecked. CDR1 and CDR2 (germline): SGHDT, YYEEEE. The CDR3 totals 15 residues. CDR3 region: CASSLDTGRGGEQYF.

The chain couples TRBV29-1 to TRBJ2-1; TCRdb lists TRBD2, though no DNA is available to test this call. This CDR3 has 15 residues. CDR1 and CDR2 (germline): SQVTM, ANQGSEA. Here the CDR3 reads CSAQGAESSYNEQFF.

The CDR3 loop is CASSSEDHRDEQYF. V is TRBV28 and J is TRBJ2-7. This CDR3 has 14 residues. CDR1 MDHEN and CDR2 SYDVKM come from the germline V gene.

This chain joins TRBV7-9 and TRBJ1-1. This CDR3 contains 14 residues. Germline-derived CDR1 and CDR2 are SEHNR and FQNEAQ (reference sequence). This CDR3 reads CASSPRVMNTEAFF.

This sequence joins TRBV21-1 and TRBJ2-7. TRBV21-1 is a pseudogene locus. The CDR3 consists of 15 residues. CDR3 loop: CASSKVRSLVYEQYF.

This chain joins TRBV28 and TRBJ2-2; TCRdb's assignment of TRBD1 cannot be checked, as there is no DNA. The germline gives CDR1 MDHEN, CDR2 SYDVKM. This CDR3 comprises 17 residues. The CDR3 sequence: CASSLYYFNRDTGELFF.

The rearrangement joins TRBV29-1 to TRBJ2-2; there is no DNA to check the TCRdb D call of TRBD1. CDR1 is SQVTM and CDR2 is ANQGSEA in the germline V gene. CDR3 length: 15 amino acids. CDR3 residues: CSVNAGTGDTGELFF.

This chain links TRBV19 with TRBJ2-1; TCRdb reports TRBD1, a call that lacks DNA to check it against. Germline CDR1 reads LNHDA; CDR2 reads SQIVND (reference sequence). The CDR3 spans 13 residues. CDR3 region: CASSIITGSEQFF.

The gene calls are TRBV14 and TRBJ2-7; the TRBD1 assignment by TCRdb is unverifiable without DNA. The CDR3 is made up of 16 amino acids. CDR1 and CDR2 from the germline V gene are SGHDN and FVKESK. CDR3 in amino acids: CASSHPGDRIGHEQYF. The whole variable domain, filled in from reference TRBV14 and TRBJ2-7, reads EAGVTQFPSHSVIEKGQTVTLRCDPISGHDNLYWYRRVMGKEIKFLLHFVKESKQDESGMPNNRFLAERTGGTYSTLKVQPAELEDSGVYFCASSHPGDRIGHEQYFGPGTRLTVT.